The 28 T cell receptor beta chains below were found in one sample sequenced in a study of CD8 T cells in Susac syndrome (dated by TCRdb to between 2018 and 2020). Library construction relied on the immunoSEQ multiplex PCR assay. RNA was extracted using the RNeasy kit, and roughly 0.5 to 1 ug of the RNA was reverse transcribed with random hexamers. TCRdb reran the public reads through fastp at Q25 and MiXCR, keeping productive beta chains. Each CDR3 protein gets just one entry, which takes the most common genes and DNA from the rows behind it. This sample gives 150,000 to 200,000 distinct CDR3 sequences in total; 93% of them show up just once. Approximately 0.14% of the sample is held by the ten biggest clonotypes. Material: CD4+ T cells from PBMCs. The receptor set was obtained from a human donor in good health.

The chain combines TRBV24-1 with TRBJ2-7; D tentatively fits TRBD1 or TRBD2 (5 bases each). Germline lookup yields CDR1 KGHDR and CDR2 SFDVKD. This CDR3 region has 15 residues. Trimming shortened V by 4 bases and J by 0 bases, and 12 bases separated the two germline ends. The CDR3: CATSDGDRSSYEQYF. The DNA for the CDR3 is TGTGCCACCAGTGACGGGGACCGTAGCTCCTACGAGCAGTACTTC.

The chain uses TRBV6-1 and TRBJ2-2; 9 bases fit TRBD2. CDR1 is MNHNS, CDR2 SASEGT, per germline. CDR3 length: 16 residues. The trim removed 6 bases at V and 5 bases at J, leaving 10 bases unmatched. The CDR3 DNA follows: TGTGCCAGCAGGGTATCTCTAGCGGGGATTACCGGGGAGCTGTTTTTT. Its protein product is CASRVSLAGITGELFF.

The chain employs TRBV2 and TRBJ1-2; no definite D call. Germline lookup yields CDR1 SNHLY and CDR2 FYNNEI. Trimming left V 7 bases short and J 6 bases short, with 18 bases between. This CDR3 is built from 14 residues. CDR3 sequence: CASTPTTTLDGYTF. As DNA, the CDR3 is TGTGCCAGCACCCCAACGACAACGCTCGATGGCTACACCTTC. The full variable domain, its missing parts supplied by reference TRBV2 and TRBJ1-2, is EPEVTQTPSHQVTQMGQEVILRCVPISNHLYFYWYRQILGQKVEFLVSFYNNEISEKSEIFDDQFSVERPDGSNFTLKIRSTKLEDSAMYFCASTPTTTLDGYTFGSGTRLTVV.

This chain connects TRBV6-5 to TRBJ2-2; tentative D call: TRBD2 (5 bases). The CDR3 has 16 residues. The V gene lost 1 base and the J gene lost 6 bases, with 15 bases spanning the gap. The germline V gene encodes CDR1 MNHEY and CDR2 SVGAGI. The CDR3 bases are TGTGCCAGCAGTTACTTGAGGGTAGTAGGGCCCGGGGAGCTGTTTTTT. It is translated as CASSYLRVVGPGELFF.

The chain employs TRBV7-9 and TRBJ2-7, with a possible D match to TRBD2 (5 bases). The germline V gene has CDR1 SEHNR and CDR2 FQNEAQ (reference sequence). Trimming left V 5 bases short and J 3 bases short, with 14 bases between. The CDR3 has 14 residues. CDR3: CASSRDLLGYEQYF. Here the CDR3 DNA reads TGTGCCAGCAGCCGAGACCTACTAGGCTACGAGCAGTACTTC.

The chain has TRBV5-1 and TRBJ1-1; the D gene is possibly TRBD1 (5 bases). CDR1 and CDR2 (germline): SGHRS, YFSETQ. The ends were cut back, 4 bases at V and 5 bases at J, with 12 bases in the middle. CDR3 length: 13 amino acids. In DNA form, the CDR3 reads TGCGCCAGCAGCGCTAACCAGGGTACTGAAGCTTTCTTT. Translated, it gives CASSANQGTEAFF.

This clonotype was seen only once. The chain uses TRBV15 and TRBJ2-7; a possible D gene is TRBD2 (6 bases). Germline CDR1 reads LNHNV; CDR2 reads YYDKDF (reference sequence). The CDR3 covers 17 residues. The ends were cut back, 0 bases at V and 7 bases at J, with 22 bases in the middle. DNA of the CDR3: TGTGCCACCAGCAGAGATGGTGCCGGGAGTCAGGACGGAGAGCAGTACTTC. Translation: CATSRDGAGSQDGEQYF.

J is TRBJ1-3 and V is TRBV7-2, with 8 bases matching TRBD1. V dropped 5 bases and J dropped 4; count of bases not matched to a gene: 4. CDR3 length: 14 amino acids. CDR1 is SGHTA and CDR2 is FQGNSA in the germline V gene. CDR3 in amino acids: CASSLSGGGNTIYF. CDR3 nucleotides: TGTGCCAGCAGCCTATCAGGGGGCGGAAACACCATATATTTT.

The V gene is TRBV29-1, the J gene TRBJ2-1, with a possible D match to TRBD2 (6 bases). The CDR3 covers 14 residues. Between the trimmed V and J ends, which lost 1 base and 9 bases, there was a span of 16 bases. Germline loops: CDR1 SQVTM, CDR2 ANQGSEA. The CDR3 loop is CSVEAPMLRGEQFF. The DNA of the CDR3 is TGCAGCGTTGAAGCCCCGATGCTGCGGGGTGAGCAGTTCTTC.

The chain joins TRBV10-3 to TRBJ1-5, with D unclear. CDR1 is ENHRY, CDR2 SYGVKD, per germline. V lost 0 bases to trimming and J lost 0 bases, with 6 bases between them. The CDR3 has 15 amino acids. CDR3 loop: CAISESRVSNQPQHF. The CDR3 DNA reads TGTGCCATCAGTGAGTCCCGGGTTAGCAATCAGCCCCAGCATTTT.

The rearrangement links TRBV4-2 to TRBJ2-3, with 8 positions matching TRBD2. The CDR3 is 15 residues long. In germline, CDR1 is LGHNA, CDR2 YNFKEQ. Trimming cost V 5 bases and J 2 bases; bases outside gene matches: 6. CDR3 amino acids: CASSDRGGTTDTQYF. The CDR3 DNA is TGTGCCAGCAGCGACCGCGGGGGGACCACAGATACGCAGTATTTT.

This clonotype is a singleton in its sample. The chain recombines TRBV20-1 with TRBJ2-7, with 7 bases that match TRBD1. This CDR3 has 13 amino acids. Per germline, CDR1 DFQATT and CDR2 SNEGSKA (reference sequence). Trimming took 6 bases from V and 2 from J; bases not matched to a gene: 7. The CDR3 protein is CSAAQGPPYEQYF. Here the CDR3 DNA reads TGCAGTGCCGCACAGGGGCCCCCCTACGAGCAGTACTTC.

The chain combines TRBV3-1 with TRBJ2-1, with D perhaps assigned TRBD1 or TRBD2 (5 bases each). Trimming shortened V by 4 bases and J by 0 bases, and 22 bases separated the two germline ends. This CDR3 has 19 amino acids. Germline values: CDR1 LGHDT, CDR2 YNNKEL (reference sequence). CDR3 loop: CASSPLGPGTGSSYNEQFF. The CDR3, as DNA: TGTGCCAGCAGCCCCCTCGGGCCTGGGACGGGGAGCTCCTACAATGAGCAGTTCTTC.

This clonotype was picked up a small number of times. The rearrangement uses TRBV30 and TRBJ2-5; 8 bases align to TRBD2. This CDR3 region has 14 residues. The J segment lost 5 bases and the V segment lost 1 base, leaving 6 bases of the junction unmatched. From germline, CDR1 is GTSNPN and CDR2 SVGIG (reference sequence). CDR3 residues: CAWSGRGGHETQYF. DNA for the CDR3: TGTGCCTGGAGTGGTCGGGGGGGCCACGAGACCCAGTACTTC.

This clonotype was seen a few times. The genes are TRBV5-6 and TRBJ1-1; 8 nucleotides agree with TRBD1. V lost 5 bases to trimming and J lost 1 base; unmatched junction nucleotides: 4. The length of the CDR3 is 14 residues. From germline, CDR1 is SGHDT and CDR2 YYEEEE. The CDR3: CASSLTGENTEAFF. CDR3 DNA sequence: TGTGCCAGCAGTCTGACAGGGGAGAACACTGAAGCTTTCTTT.

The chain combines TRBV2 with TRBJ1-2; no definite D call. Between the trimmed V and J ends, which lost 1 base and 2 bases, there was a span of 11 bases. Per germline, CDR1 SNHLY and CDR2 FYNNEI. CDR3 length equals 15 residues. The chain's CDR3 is CASSEDSPTNYGYTF. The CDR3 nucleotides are TGTGCCAGCAGTGAAGACAGCCCAACCAACTATGGCTACACCTTC.

CDR3 region: CASSYGVGRVTEAFF. CDR3 sequence (DNA): TGTGCCAGCAGTTATGGGGTGGGTCGGGTCACTGAAGCTTTCTTT. V usage is TRBV6-1 and J usage is TRBJ1-1; D call uncertain. The CDR3 is 15 residues long. Germline V CDR1 and CDR2: MNHNS, SASEGT. V lost 5 bases to trimming and J lost 4 bases, with 17 bases between them.

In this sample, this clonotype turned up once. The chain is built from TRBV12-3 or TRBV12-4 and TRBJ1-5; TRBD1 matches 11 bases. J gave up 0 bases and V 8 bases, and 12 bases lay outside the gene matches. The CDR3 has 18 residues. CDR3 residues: CASRPLGQGAISNQPQHF. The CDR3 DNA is TGTGCCAGCCGACCCCTAGGACAGGGGGCTATTAGCAATCAGCCCCAGCATTTT.

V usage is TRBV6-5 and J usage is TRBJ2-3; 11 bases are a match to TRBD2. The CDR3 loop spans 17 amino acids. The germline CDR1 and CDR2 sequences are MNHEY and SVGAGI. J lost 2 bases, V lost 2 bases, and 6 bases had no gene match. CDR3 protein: CASSYLGTSGFTDTQYF. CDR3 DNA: TGTGCCAGCAGTTACCTAGGGACTAGCGGATTCACAGATACGCAGTATTTT.

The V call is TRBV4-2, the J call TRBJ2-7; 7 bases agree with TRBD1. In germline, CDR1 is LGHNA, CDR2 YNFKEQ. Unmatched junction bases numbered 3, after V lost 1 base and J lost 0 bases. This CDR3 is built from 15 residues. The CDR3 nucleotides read TGTGCCAGCAGCCAAGGACAGGGAAGCTCCTACGAGCAGTACTTC. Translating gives CASSQGQGSSYEQYF.

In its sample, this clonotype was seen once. Here the CDR3 DNA reads TGCGCCAGCAGCCCTGGGCAGTCAGGGGCCAACGTCCTGACTTTC. Its protein product is CASSPGQSGANVLTF. The J gene is TRBJ2-6, the V gene TRBV5-1, with unresolved D. Germline V CDR1 and CDR2: SGHRS, YFSETQ. V lost 4 bases and J 4 bases, leaving 12 bases between the germline ends. The CDR3 sequence is 15 residues long.

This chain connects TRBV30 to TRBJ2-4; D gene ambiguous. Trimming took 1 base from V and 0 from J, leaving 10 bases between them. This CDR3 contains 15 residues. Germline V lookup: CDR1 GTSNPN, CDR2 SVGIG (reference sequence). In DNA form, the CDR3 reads TGTGCCTGGAGTGCCCAAAACCGAGCCAAAAACATTCAGTACTTC. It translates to CAWSAQNRAKNIQYF.

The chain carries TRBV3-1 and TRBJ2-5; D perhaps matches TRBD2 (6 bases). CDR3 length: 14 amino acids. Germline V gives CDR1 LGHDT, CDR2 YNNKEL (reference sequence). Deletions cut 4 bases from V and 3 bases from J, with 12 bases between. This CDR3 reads CASSPPGLKETQYF. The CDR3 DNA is TGTGCCAGCAGCCCGCCGGGACTTAAAGAGACCCAGTACTTC.

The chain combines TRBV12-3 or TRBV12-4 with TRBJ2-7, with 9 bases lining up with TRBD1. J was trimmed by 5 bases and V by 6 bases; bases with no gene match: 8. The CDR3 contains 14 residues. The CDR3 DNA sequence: TGTGCCAGCAGCCCTGGGACAGGGAGAAACGAGCAGTACTTC. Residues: CASSPGTGRNEQYF.

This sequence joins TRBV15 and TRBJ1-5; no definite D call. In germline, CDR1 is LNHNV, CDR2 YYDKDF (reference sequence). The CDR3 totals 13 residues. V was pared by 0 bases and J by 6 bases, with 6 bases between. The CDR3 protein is CATSREHSQPQHF. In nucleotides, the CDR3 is TGTGCCACCAGCAGAGAACACAGTCAGCCCCAGCATTTT.

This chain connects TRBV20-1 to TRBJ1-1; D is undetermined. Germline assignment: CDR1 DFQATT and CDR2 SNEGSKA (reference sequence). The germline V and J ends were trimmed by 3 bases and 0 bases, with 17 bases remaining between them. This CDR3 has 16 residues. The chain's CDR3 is CSASGSGITMNTEAFF. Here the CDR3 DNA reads TGCAGTGCTAGTGGGTCGGGTATCACCATGAACACTGAAGCTTTCTTT.

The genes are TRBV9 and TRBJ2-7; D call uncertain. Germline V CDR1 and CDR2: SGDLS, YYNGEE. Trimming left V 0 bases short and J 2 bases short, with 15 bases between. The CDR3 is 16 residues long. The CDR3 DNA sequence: TGTGCCAGCAGCGTAGGGTCTGGGGTCAGCCCCTACGAGCAGTACTTC. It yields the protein CASSVGSGVSPYEQYF. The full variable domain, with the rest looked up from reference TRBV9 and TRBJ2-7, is DSGVTQTPKHLITATGQRVTLRCSPRSGDLSVYWYQQSLDQGLQFLIQYYNGEERAKGNILERFSAQQFPDLHSELNLSSLELGDSALYFCASSVGSGVSPYEQYFGPGTRLTVT.

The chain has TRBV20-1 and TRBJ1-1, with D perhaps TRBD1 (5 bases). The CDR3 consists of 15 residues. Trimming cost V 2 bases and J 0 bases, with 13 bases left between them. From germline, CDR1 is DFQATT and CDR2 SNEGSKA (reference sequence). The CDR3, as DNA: TGCAGTGCTAGATACTTGGGACGGATGAACACTGAAGCTTTCTTT. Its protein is CSARYLGRMNTEAFF.